Included here is one TCR beta chain sequence, with context. Its specificity is unknown. These data come from a study of T cell repertoires in cytomegalovirus infection. The germline V and J ends were trimmed by 3 bases and 7 bases, with 4 bases remaining between them. Germline CDR1 is SGDLS and CDR2 is YYNGEE. CDR3 length: 10 amino acids. In TCRdb, the reads were re-called with MiXCR into one record per CDR3 protein. The data show around 310,000 distinct CDR3 sequences, with 29% seen just once and around 20% held by the top ten. This TCR came from a human donor in good health (CMV status not recorded). Some clones in this sample may be carry-over from other donors' samples. The chain employs TRBV9 and TRBJ1-2; D gene ambiguous. The starting material was cultured PBMCs, obtained from culture after CMV antigen stimulation. The CDR3 reads CASSGPGYTF. CDR3 DNA sequence: TGTGCCAGCAGCGGACCTGGCTACACCTTC.